This T cell receptor (beta chain) is from a study of blood T cell repertoires in COVID-19. Study-level information: The study drew acute and convalescent COVID-19 samples from the United States, Italy and Spain.

In the source study's methods: By means of reference gene primer amplification, nucleated cell counts were estimated. The method was immunoSEQ multiplex PCR; TCRdb's version includes in-frame clones alone and lacks a portion of them. The D gene and trimming were derived from the DNA, and the V and J assignments and clone size from that table. The repertoire includes 160,000 or so clones, approximately 80% of them detected once, and about 14% sits in the top ten. There are 16 residues in the CDR3. Trimming took 0 bases from V and 7 from J; bases not matched to a gene: 9. Looked up from germline, CDR1 is SGHDN and CDR2 is FVKESK.

The specimen was peripheral blood. The origin of this receptor is an elderly woman with acute or convalescent COVID-19. This chain links TRBV14 with TRBJ2-1, with 7 bases matching TRBD2. This chain's CDR3 is CASSQEWGGSSNEQFF. CDR3 bases: TGTGCCAGCAGCCAAGAATGGGGGGGGAGTTCGAATGAGCAGTTCTTC.